This is a list of T cell receptor beta chains from one sample in a study of OX40 agonist ivuxolimab in advanced cancers. TCRdb's copy holds only in-frame clones and misses some; the assay was immunoSEQ multiplex PCR. Of 85,000 to 100,000 clones listed, approximately 85% are singletons. The specimen was CD4+ or CD8+ T cells sorted from blood, collected in a trial of the OX40 agonist ivuxolimab. These receptors were obtained from an adult with an advanced solid tumor such as melanoma, head and neck, liver or kidney cancer. CDR3s include the opening cysteine and the closing phenylalanine or tryptophan. The order of the fields is clone size, J gene, CDR3 length, V gene, D gene, CDR3 protein, CDR3 DNA. D genes are given only for firm matches. Where a row states a size, it is once, few, many or the class of an expanded clone; other rows omit it.

NA	TRBJ2-5	15	TRBV11-2	NA	CASSFTGGELGSQYF	TGTGCCAGCAGCTTTACAGGGGGGGAGCTTGGGTCCCAGTACTTC
NA	TRBJ2-5	14	TRBV4-1	NA	CASSQWGREETQYF	TGCGCCAGCAGCCAATGGGGGCGAGAAGAGACCCAGTACTTC
NA	TRBJ2-7	15	TRBV6-6	NA	CASSPRLWGKNEQYF	TGTGCCAGCAGCCCTCGATTATGGGGCAAGAACGAGCAGTACTTC
once	TRBJ2-2	12	TRBV6-6	NA	CATARNTGELFF	TGTGCCACCGCGAGAAACACCGGGGAGCTGTTTTTT
NA	TRBJ1-1	15	TRBV27	NA	CVSSLVRALNTEAFF	TGTGTCAGCAGTTTAGTGAGGGCCTTAAACACTGAAGCTTTCTTT
NA	TRBJ1-2	15	TRBV4-2	NA	CASSQDLQGVSSYTF	TGTGCCAGCAGCCAAGATCTCCAGGGTGTGAGTAGCTACACCTTC
NA	TRBJ2-1	12	TRBV5-1	NA	CASSFVGNEQFF	TGCGCCAGCAGCTTCGTAGGCAATGAGCAGTTCTTC
NA	TRBJ2-2	15	TRBV11-3	NA	CASSLDLAGTGELFF	TGTGCCAGCAGCTTAGACCTAGCAGGGACCGGGGAGCTGTTTTTT
once	TRBJ2-7	13	TRBV10-2	TRBD1	CASGDRAPYEQYF	TGCGCCAGCGGCGACAGGGCCCCCTACGAGCAGTACTTC
NA	TRBJ1-5	15	TRBV12-2	NA	CASRLGGDTNQPQHF	TGTGCAAGTCGCTTAGGGGGGGACACAAATCAGCCCCAGCATTTT
NA	TRBJ1-1	14	TRBV11-3	NA	CASSRAGGETEAFF	TGTGCCAGCAGCAGGGCCGGGGGGGAGACTGAAGCTTTCTTT
NA	TRBJ1-6	15	TRBV14	NA	CASSLLGGVASPLHF	TGTGCCAGCAGCCTCCTGGGAGGGGTGGCCTCACCCCTCCACTTT
NA	TRBJ1-5	14	TRBV28	NA	CASSLRHYNQPQHF	TGTGCCAGCAGTTTAAGACATTACAATCAGCCCCAGCATTTT
NA	TRBJ2-7	13	TRBV28	NA	CASIPWVLPEQYF	TGTGCCAGCATCCCTTGGGTTTTGCCGGAGCAGTACTTC
NA	TRBJ1-1	13	TRBV11-2	NA	CASSSSGQGWAFF	TGTGCCAGCAGCTCAAGCGGGCAGGGTTGGGCTTTCTTT
NA	TRBJ1-4	16	TRBV30	NA	CAWSGFGAGANEKLFF	TGTGCCTGGAGTGGGTTCGGCGCAGGAGCAAATGAAAAACTGTTTTTT
NA	TRBJ2-7	15	TRBV5-1	TRBD2	CASSLDSGASYEQYF	TGCGCCAGCAGCTTGGACAGCGGGGCCTCCTACGAGCAGTACTTC
NA	TRBJ2-3	13	TRBV6-5	NA	CASKGEAADTQYF	TGTGCCAGCAAGGGGGAAGCGGCAGATACGCAGTATTTT
NA	TRBJ2-3	15	TRBV13	TRBD1	CASSVGQGAKDTQYF	TGTGCCAGCAGCGTCGGACAGGGGGCAAAGGATACGCAGTATTTT
once	TRBJ2-1	14	TRBV27	TRBD2	CATWTSGLYNEQFF	TGTGCCACCTGGACTAGCGGCCTATACAATGAGCAGTTCTTC
NA	TRBJ2-1	17	TRBV7-2	TRBD2	CASSLRLAGGVYNEQFF	TGTGCCAGCAGCCTCAGACTAGCGGGAGGGGTCTACAATGAGCAGTTCTTC
once	TRBJ2-7	17	TRBV27	TRBD2	CASSLRGGSGYFYEQYF	TGTGCCAGCAGTTTAAGAGGCGGGAGTGGGTACTTCTACGAGCAGTACTTC
NA	TRBJ2-3	14	TRBV27	NA	CASSLFRESDTQYF	TGTGCCAGCAGTTTATTTCGGGAGTCAGATACGCAGTATTTT
NA	TRBJ2-6	15	TRBV5-1	NA	CASSLFLSGANVLTF	TGCGCCAGCAGCTTGTTCCTCTCCGGGGCCAACGTCCTGACTTTC
NA	TRBJ2-5	13	TRBV12-5	TRBD1	CASGDRGEETQYF	TGTGCTAGTGGGGACAGGGGTGAAGAGACCCAGTACTTC
NA	TRBJ2-2	14	TRBV7-9	TRBD2	CASSSGENTGELFF	TGTGCCAGTTCTAGCGGAGAGAACACCGGGGAGCTGTTTTTT
NA	TRBJ2-1	16	TRBV30	TRBD2	CAWSYRGRAGGDEQFF	TGTGCCTGGAGCTATCGGGGGAGAGCGGGAGGGGATGAGCAGTTCTTC
NA	TRBJ2-5	14	TRBV27	NA	CASSSPGPQETQYF	TGTGCCAGCAGTTCCCCGGGGCCACAAGAGACCCAGTACTTC
NA	TRBJ2-5	16	TRBV10-1	NA	CASSESIGQGQETQYF	TGCGCCAGCAGTGAGTCGATCGGGCAGGGGCAAGAGACCCAGTACTTC
NA	TRBJ2-1	14	TRBV19	NA	CASTSHGTPNEQFF	TGTGCCAGTACCTCGCATGGGACCCCCAATGAGCAGTTCTTC
NA	TRBJ2-7	14	TRBV6-5	NA	CASSYLGRDYEQYF	TGTGCCAGCAGTTACCTCGGCAGGGATTACGAGCAGTACTTC
NA	TRBJ2-7	13	TRBV19	TRBD2	CASSQTSGYEQYF	TGTGCCAGTAGTCAGACTAGCGGATACGAGCAGTACTTC
NA	TRBJ2-7	12	TRBV5-4	NA	CASSFGGLEQYF	TGTGCCAGCAGCTTTGGGGGCCTCGAGCAGTACTTC
NA	TRBJ2-3	14	TRBV28	NA	CATETGLFTDTQYF	TGTGCCACTGAAACGGGACTCTTCACAGATACGCAGTATTTT
NA	TRBJ1-3	14	TRBV28	NA	CASSWGDSGNTIYF	TGTGCCAGCAGTTGGGGAGACTCTGGAAACACCATATATTTT
NA	TRBJ1-3	16	TRBV5-5	NA	CASSLARASSGNTIYF	TGTGCCAGCAGCTTGGCCCGGGCCTCCTCTGGAAACACCATATATTTT
NA	TRBJ1-1	13	TRBV6-6	NA	CASIFQGRTEAFF	TGTGCCAGCATTTTTCAGGGGAGGACTGAAGCTTTCTTT
NA	TRBJ2-4	12	TRBV28	TRBD2	CASRSGDGIQYF	TGTGCCAGCAGAAGCGGGGACGGCATTCAGTACTTC
NA	TRBJ2-7	14	TRBV28	NA	CASRNGGLAYEQYF	TGTGCCAGCAGGAACGGGGGGCTAGCTTACGAGCAGTACTTC
NA	TRBJ2-5	13	TRBV15	NA	CATSGRLLETQYF	TGTGCCACCAGCGGGCGACTACTAGAGACCCAGTACTTC
NA	TRBJ1-5	14	TRBV27	NA	CASSLRGTYQPQHF	TGTGCCAGCAGTTTGAGGGGAACCTATCAGCCCCAGCATTTT
NA	TRBJ2-7	13	TRBV28	NA	CASSSGTVYEQYF	TGTGCCAGCAGTTCCGGGACGGTCTACGAGCAGTACTTC
NA	TRBJ1-2	15	TRBV11-2	TRBD1	CASSLDGGGFYGYTF	TGTGCCAGCAGCTTAGATGGAGGGGGCTTCTATGGCTACACCTTC
NA	TRBJ2-7	14	TRBV19	NA	CASSIALVNYEQYF	TGTGCCAGTAGTATAGCCCTCGTGAACTACGAGCAGTACTTC
NA	TRBJ1-1	14	TRBV10-1	NA	CASSESPGNTEAFF	TGCGCCAGCAGTGAGTCCCCGGGGAACACTGAAGCTTTCTTT
once	TRBJ1-5	16	TRBV28	NA	CASSSLSDTFGQPQHF	TGTGCCAGCAGTTCCCTATCGGACACCTTTGGACAGCCCCAGCATTTT
few	TRBJ2-2	18	TRBV9	TRBD2	CASSGYPLAGGIVGELFF	TGTGCCAGCAGCGGATACCCTCTAGCGGGAGGGATAGTAGGGGAGCTGTTTTTT
NA	TRBJ2-3	15	TRBV5-6	TRBD2	CAATLKRDTTDTQYF	TGTGCCGCTACTCTTAAGCGGGATACCACAGATACGCAGTATTTT
NA	TRBJ1-4	15	TRBV19	TRBD1	CASRGDSATNEKLFF	TGTGCCAGTAGGGGGGACAGTGCAACTAATGAAAAACTGTTTTTT
NA	TRBJ1-1	13	TRBV19	NA	CASSIEADTEAFF	TGTGCCAGTAGTATAGAGGCCGACACTGAAGCTTTCTTT
NA	TRBJ2-7	15	TRBV15	NA	CATSRERQGRYEQYF	TGTGCCACCAGCAGAGAAAGGCAGGGTCGGTACGAGCAGTACTTC
NA	TRBJ2-7	15	TRBV2	TRBD1	CASSEFGQGGYEQYF	TGTGCCAGCAGTGAATTCGGACAGGGGGGCTACGAGCAGTACTTC
once	TRBJ1-1	13	TRBV11-3	NA	CASSLDMNTEAFF	TGTGCCAGCAGCTTAGATATGAACACTGAAGCTTTCTTT
NA	TRBJ2-7	15	TRBV7-2	NA	CASSFLPRGSYEQYF	TGTGCCAGCAGCTTCCTCCCCAGAGGATCCTACGAGCAGTACTTC
NA	TRBJ2-7	9	TRBV5-1	NA	CASRDEQYF	TGCGCCAGCCGGGACGAGCAGTACTTC
few	TRBJ1-5	13	TRBV12-5	NA	CASGLGGGQPQHF	TGTGCTAGTGGTTTGGGGGGAGGTCAGCCCCAGCATTTT
once	TRBJ2-7	20	TRBV10-3	TRBD1	CAISEPDGPGTGEFFYEQYF	TGTGCCATCAGTGAGCCTGATGGCCCCGGGACAGGAGAATTTTTTTACGAGCAGTACTTC
NA	TRBJ2-7	14	TRBV6-6	NA	CASSKRVEGYEQYF	TGTGCCAGCAGTAAAAGGGTCGAGGGCTACGAGCAGTACTTC
NA	TRBJ2-3	12	TRBV5-1	NA	CASSFSSDTQYF	TGCGCCAGCAGCTTCTCTTCAGATACGCAGTATTTT
NA	TRBJ1-1	14	TRBV7-3	NA	CASSLSHENTEAFF	TGTGCCAGCAGCTTAAGTCACGAGAACACTGAAGCTTTCTTT